This T cell receptor beta chain derives from a study of cytomegalovirus exposure and HLA in healthy donors. As to this clone: Antigen specificity is unknown.

Amplification used 60 Vbeta primers and 13 Jbeta primers. TCRdb's table, derived via immunoSEQ multiplex PCR, lists solely in-frame clones and lacks some. The listing records about 200,000 clones. The germline CDR1 and CDR2 sequences are MNHNY and SVGAGI (reference sequence). V was cut by 6 bases and J by 0 bases, with 9 bases left in between. This CDR3 is 15 amino acids long. Healthy individuals who donated bone marrow served as the donors. Overall study findings and caveats: In most subjects, TCR beta sequences reportedly gave accurate predictions of HLA-A and HLA-B alleles. About 87% or about 30% of the time was how often most TCR beta V segments were productive, according to an earlier analysis. Many donors carried some public TCRs, although rarity characterized most TCR sequences.

The chain uses TRBV6-6 and TRBJ1-6; no firm D call. The sequenced sample consisted of PBMCs. The sequence came from a man aged 30-40 years in good health and CMV-seronegative. The CDR3 protein is CASRTEVSYNSPLHF. CDR3 sequence (DNA): TGTGCCAGCAGAACGGAGGTCTCCTATAATTCACCCCTCCACTTT.